Sequencing of this TCR beta chain was carried out in a study of shared clonotypes between healthy human individuals. Looking at the study overall: Aged between 18 and 49, the donors were a couple of women and three men. Study outcomes and limitations: For naive CD4 cells, approximately 4.8% of clonotypes were shared across a few donors.

Study donors comprised healthy, HIV-negative adults devoid of recent acute infection or vaccination. A split of CD4+ cells into CD45RA+ naive and CD45RA-negative memory subsets was performed. Germline assignment: CDR1 SNHLY and CDR2 FYNNEI. This CDR3 spans 15 amino acids. Deletions cut 1 base from V and 4 bases from J, with 10 bases between. Method: immunoSEQ multiplex PCR; TCRdb's copy keeps in-frame clones and lacks some. The sample has around 1.5 million clones; around 98% are singletons. Details on this clone: The antigen is not known.

The origin of this receptor is a man younger than 45 in good health. This chain uses TRBV2 with TRBJ2-2, with D possibly matching TRBD2 (5 bases). The sample was naive CD4+ T cells sorted from blood. Described subset: CD45RA+ positively selected. In DNA form, the CDR3 reads TGTGCCAGCAGTGAAGGGCGAGGGCGCACCGGGGAGCTGTTTTTT. Its protein is CASSEGRGRTGELFF.